The entry below describes one TCR beta chain. This record comes from a study of cytomegalovirus exposure and HLA in healthy donors. 60 Vbeta and 13 Jbeta primers were used in PCR. Assay used: immunoSEQ multiplex PCR; TCRdb lists only in-frame clones, some missing. The repertoire holds roughly 180,000 clones, with around 80% as singletons. Germline lookup yields CDR1 LNHDA and CDR2 SQIVND (reference sequence). V shed 7 bases and J 4 bases; nucleotides not matched to a gene: 13. This CDR3 region has 16 residues. This rearrangement joins TRBV19 to TRBJ1-5; 7 bases line up with TRBD1. This clonotype was obtained from a woman in her 30s in good health and CMV-seropositive. Sequencing was done on a sample of PBMCs. The CDR3 DNA reads as TGTGCCAGTAAGTGGTTACTTGGGACAGAAAATCAGCCCCAGCATTTT. It translates to CASKWLLGTENQPQHF.